This TCR beta chain is drawn from a study of T cell repertoires in cytomegalovirus infection. The overall study: CMV infection and matching HLA type were both indicated by public TCR beta signatures.

V lost 1 base and J lost 2; bases outside the gene matches: 5. From germline, CDR1 is MGHDK and CDR2 SYGVNS. There are 16 residues in the CDR3. This clonotype was detected a few times. TCRdb itself ran the reads through MiXCR, one entry per CDR3 protein. The top ten clones hold about 3% of a sample with fewer than 200,000 distinct CDR3 sequences, under 25% of them seen once. The sample taken for sequencing was PBMCs. This receptor was obtained from a human donor in good health (CMV status not recorded). Some clones in this sample may be carry-over from other donors' samples. The chain has TRBV25-1 and TRBJ2-7; 10 bases fit TRBD1. CDR3 residues: CASSELPGQGTYEQYF. The CDR3 DNA sequence: TGTGCCAGCAGTGAATTACCGGGACAGGGGACCTACGAGCAGTACTTC.